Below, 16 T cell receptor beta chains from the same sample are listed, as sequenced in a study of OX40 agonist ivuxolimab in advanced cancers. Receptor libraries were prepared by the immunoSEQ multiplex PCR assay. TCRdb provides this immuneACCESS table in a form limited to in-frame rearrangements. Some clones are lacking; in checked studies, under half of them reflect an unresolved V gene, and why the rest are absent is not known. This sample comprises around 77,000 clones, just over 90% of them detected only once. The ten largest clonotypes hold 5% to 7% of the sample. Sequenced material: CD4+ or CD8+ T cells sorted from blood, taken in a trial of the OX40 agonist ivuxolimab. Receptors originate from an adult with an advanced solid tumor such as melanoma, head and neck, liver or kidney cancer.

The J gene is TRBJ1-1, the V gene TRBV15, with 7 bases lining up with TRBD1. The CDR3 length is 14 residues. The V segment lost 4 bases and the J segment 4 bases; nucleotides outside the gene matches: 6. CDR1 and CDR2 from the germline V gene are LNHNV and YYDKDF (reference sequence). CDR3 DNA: TGTGCCACCAGCATCCCACAGGGGTCCACTGAAGCTTTCTTT. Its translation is CATSIPQGSTEAFF.

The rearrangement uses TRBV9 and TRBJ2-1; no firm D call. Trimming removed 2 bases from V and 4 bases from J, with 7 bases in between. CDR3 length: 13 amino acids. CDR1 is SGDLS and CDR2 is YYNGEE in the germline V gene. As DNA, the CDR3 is TGTGCCAGCAGCGTTGGCATTTACAATGAGCAGTTCTTC. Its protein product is CASSVGIYNEQFF.

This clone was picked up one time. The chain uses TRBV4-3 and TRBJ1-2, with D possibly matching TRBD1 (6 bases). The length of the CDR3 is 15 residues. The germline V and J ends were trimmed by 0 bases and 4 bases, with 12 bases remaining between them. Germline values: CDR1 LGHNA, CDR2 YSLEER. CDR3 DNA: TGCGCCAGCAGCCAAGAAACAGGGAGCGGCTATGGCTACACCTTC. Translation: CASSQETGSGYGYTF.

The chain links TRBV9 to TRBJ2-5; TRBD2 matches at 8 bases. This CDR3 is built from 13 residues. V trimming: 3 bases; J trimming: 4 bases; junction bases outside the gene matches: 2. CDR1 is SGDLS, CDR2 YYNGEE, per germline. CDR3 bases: TGTGCCAGCAGCGGAAGCGGGGGAGAGACCCAGTACTTC. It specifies CASSGSGGETQYF.

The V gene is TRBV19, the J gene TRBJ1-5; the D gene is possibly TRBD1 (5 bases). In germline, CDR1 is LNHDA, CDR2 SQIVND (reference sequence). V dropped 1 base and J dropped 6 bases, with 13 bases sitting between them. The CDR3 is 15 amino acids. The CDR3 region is CASSIAARGIQPQHF. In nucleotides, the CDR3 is TGTGCCAGTAGTATAGCGGCGAGGGGTATTCAGCCCCAGCATTTT. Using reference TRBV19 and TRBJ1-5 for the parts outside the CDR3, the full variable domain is DGGITQSPKYLFRKEGQNVTLSCEQNLNHDAMYWYRQDPGQGLRLIYYSQIVNDFQKGDIAEGYSVSREKKESFPLTVTSAQKNPTAFYLCASSIAARGIQPQHFGDGTRLSIL.

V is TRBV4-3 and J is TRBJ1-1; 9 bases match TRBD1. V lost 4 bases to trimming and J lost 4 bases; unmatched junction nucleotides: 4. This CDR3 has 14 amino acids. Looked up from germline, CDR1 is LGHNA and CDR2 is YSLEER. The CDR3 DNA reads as TGCGCCAGCAGCCCGGGACAGGGTCCCACTGAAGCTTTCTTT. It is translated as CASSPGQGPTEAFF.

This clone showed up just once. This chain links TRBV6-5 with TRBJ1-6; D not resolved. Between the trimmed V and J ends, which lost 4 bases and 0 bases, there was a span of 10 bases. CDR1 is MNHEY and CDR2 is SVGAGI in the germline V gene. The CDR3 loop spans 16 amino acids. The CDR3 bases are TGTGCCAGCAGTTCCCTGGGCGGCTCCTATAATTCACCCCTCCACTTT. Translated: CASSSLGGSYNSPLHF.

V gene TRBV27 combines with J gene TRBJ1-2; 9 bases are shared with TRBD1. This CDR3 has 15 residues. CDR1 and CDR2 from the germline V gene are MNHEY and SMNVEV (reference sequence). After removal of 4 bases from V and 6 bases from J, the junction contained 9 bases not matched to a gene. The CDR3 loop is CASSSPGQGDDGYTF. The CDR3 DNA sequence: TGTGCCAGCAGTTCTCCGGGACAGGGAGACGATGGCTACACCTTC.

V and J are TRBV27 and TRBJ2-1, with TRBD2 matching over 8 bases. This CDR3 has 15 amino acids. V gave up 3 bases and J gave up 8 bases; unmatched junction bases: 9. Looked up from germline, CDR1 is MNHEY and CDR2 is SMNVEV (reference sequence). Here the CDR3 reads CASSFRAGAGDEQFF. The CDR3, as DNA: TGTGCCAGCAGTTTCCGAGCGGGAGCGGGCGATGAGCAGTTCTTC.

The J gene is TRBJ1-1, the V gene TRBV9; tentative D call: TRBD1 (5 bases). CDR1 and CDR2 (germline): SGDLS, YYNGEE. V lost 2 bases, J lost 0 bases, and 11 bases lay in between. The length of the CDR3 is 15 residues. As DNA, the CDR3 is TGTGCCAGCAGCGTTCAGGGTGGGTTGAACACTGAAGCTTTCTTT. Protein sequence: CASSVQGGLNTEAFF. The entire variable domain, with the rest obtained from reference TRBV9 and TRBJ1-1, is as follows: DSGVTQTPKHLITATGQRVTLRCSPRSGDLSVYWYQQSLDQGLQFLIQYYNGEERAKGNILERFSAQQFPDLHSELNLSSLELGDSALYFCASSVQGGLNTEAFFGQGTRLTVV.

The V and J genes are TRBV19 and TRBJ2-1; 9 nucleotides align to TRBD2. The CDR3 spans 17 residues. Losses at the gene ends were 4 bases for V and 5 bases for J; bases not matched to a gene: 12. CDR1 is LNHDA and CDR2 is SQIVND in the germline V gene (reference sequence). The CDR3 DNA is TGTGCCAGTAGTACTTATCTAGCGGGACGAATCGACAATGAGCAGTTCTTC. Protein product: CASSTYLAGRIDNEQFF.

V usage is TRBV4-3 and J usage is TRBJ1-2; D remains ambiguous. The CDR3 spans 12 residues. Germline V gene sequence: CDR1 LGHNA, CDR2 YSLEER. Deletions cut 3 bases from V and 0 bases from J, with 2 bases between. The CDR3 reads CASSHTNYGYTF. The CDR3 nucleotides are TGCGCCAGCAGCCACACTAACTATGGCTACACCTTC.

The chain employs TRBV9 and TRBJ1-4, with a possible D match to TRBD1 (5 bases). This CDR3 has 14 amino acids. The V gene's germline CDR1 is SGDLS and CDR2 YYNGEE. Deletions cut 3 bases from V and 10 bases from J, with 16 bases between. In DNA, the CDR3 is TGTGCCAGCAGCGCCTACGGTGAGAGGGGAAAACTGTTTTTT. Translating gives CASSAYGERGKLFF.

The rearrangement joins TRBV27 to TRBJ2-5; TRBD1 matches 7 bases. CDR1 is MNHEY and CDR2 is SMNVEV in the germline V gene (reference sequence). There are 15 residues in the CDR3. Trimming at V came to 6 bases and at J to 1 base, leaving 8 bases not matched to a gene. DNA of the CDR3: TGTGCCAGCAGCATAACGACAGGGACCCAAGAGACCCAGTACTTC. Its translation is CASSITTGTQETQYF.

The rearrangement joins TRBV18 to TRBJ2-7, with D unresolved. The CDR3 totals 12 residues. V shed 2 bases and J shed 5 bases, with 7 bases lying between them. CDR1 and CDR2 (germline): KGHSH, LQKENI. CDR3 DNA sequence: TGTGCCAGCTCACCAGTAGGGAACGAGCAGTACTTC. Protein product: CASSPVGNEQYF.

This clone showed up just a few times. The CDR3 DNA reads TGTGCCAGCAGCTGGATGACAGGGGTTGTGAACACTGAAGCTTTCTTT. Its translation: CASSWMTGVVNTEAFF. V gene TRBV5-6 combines with J gene TRBJ1-1; TRBD1 matches 8 bases. The V and J ends lost 3 bases and 0 bases, in that order; junction bases with no gene match: 7. The V gene's germline CDR1 is SGHDT and CDR2 YYEEEE. The CDR3 runs to 16 residues. The variable domain in full, completed from reference TRBV5-6 and TRBJ1-1, reads DAGVTQSPTHLIKTRGQQVTLRCSPKSGHDTVSWYQQALGQGPQFIFQYYEEEERQRGNFPDRFSGHQFPNYSSELNVNALLLGDSALYLCASSWMTGVVNTEAFFGQGTRLTVV.